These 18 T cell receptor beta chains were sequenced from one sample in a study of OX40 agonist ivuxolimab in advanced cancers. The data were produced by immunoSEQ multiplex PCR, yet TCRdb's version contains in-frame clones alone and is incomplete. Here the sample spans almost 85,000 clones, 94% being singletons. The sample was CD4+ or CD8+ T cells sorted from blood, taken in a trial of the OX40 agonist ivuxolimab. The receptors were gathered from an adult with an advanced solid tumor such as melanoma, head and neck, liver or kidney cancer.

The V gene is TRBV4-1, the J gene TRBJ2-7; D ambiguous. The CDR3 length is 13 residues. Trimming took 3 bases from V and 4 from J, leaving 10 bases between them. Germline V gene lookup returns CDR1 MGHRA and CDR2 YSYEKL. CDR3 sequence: CASSQVQEYEQYF. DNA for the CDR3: TGCGCCAGCAGCCAGGTACAAGAATACGAGCAGTACTTC.

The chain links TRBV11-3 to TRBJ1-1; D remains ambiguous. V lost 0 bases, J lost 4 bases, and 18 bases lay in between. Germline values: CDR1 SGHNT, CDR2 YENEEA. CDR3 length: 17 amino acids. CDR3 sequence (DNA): TGTGCCAGCAGCTTAGATCAGTGGGCGAGGGCCTTCACTGAAGCTTTCTTT. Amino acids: CASSLDQWARAFTEAFF.

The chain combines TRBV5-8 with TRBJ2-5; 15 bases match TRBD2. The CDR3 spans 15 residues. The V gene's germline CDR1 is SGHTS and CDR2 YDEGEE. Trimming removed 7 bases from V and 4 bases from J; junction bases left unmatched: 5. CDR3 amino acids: CASASGLAGGETQYF. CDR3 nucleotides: TGTGCCAGCGCCTCGGGACTAGCGGGAGGAGAGACCCAGTACTTC.

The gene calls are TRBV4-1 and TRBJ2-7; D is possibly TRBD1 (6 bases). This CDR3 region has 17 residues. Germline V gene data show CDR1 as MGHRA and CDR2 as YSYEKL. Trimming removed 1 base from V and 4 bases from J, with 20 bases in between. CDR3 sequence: CASSQGSPGHWSYEQYF. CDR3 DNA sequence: TGCGCCAGCAGCCAAGGAAGCCCGGGACATTGGTCTTACGAGCAGTACTTC.

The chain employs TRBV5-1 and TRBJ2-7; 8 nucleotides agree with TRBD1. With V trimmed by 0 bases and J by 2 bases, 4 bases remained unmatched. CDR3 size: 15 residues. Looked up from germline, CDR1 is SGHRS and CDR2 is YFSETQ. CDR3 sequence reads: CASSLGGTGAYEQYF. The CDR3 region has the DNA TGCGCCAGCAGCTTGGGCGGGACAGGAGCCTACGAGCAGTACTTC. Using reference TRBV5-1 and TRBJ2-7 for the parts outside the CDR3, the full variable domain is KAGVTQTPRYLIKTRGQQVTLSCSPISGHRSVSWYQQTPGQGLQFLFEYFSETQRNKGNFPGRFSGRQFSNSRSEMNVSTLELGDSALYLCASSLGGTGAYEQYFGPGTRLTVT.

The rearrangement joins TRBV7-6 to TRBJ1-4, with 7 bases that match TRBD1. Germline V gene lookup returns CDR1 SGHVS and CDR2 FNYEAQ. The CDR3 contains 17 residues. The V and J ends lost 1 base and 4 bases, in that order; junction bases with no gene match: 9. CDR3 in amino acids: CASSLEWKGAVNEKLFF. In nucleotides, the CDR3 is TGTGCCAGCAGCTTAGAGTGGAAGGGGGCCGTTAATGAAAAACTGTTTTTT.

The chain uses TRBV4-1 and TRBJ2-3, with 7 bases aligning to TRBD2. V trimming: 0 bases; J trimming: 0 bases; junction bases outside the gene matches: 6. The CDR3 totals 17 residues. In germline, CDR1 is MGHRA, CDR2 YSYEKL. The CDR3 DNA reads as TGCGCCAGCAGCCAAGAGGGTCTAGCGGAAAGCACAGATACGCAGTATTTT. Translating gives CASSQEGLAESTDTQYF.

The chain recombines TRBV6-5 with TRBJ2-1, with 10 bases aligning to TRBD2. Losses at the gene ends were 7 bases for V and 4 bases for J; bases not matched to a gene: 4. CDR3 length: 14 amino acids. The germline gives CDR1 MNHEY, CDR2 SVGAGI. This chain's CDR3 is CASKASGGYNEQFF. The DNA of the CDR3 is TGTGCCAGCAAGGCTAGCGGGGGATACAATGAGCAGTTCTTC.

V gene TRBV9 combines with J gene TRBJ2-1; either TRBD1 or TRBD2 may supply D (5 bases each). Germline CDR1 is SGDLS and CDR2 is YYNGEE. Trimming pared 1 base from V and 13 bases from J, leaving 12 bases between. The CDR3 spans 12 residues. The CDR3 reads CASSVTGAQQFF. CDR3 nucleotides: TGTGCCAGCAGCGTAACCGGGGCCCAACAGTTCTTC.

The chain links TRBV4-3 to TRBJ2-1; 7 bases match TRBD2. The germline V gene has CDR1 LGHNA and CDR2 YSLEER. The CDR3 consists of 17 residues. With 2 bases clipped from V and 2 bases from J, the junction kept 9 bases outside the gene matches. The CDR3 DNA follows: TGCGCCAGCAGCCAATGGGGAGGGCGGGGCCCCTACAATGAGCAGTTCTTC. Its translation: CASSQWGGRGPYNEQFF.

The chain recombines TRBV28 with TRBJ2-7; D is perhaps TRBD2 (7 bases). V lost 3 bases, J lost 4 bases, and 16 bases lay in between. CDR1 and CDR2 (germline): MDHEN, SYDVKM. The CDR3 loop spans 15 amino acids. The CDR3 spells CASSFGYREGYEQYF. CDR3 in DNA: TGTGCCAGCAGTTTCGGGTACAGGGAGGGGTACGAGCAGTACTTC.

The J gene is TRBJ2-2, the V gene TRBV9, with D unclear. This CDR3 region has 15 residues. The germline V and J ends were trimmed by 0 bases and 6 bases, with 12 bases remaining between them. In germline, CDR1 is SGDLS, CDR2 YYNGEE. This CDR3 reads CASSVGSRSPGELFF. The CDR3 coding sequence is TGTGCCAGCAGCGTAGGTAGCCGCTCACCCGGGGAGCTGTTTTTT.

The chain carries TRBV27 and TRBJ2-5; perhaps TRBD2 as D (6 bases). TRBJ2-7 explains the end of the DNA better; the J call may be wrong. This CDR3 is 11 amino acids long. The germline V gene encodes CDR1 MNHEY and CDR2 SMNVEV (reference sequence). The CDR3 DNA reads TGTGCCAGCAGGACGGGACTCGAGCAGTACTTC. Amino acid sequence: CASRTGLEQYF.

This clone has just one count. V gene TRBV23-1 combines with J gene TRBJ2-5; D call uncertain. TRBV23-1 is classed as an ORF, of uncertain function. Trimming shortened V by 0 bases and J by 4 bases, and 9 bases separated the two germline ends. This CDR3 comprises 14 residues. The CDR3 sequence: CASSQSESGETQYF. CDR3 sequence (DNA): TGCGCCAGCAGTCAATCTGAGTCCGGAGAGACCCAGTACTTC.

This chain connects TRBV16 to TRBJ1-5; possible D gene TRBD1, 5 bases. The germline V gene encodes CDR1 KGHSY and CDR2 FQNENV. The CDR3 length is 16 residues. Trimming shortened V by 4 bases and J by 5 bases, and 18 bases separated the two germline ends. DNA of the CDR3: TGTGCCAGCAGCCTAACCCTAGAGGAGGGGTATCAGCCCCAGCATTTT. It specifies CASSLTLEEGYQPQHF. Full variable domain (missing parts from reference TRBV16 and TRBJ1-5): GEEVAQTPKHLVRGEGQKAKLYCAPIKGHSYVFWYQQVLKNEFKFLISFQNENVFDETGMPKERFSAKCLPNSPCSLEIQATKLEDSAVYFCASSLTLEEGYQPQHFGDGTRLSIL.

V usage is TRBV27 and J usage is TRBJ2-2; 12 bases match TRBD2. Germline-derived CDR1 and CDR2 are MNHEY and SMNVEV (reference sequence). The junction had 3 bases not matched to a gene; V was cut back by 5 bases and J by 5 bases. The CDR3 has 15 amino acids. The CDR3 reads CASSPGTSGTGELFF. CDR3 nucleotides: TGTGCCAGCAGTCCCGGGACTAGCGGGACCGGGGAGCTGTTTTTT.

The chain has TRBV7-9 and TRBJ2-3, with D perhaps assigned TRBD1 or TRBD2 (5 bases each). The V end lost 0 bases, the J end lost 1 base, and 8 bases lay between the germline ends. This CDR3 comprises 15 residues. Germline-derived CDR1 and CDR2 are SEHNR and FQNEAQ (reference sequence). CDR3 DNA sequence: TGTGCCAGCAGCTTAGCGTTGGGACGCACAGATACGCAGTATTTT. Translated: CASSLALGRTDTQYF.

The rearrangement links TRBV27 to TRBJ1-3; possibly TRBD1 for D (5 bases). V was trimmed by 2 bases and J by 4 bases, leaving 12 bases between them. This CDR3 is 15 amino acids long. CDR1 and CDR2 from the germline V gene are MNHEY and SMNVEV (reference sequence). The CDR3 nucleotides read TGTGCCAGCAGTTTAACAGGAACGGGGGGAAACACCATATATTTT. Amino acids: CASSLTGTGGNTIYF.